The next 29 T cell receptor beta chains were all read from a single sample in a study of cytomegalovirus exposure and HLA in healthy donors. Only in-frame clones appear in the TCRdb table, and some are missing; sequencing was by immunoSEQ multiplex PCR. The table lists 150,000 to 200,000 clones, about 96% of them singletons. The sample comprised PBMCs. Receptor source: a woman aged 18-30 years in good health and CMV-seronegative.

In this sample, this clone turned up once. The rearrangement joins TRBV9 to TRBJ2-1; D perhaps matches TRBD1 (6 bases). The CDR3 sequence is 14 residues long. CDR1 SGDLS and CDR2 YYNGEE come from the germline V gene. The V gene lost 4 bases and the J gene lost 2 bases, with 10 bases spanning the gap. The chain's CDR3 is CASSSGQPYNEQFF. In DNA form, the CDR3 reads TGTGCCAGCAGCTCCGGACAGCCCTACAATGAGCAGTTCTTC.

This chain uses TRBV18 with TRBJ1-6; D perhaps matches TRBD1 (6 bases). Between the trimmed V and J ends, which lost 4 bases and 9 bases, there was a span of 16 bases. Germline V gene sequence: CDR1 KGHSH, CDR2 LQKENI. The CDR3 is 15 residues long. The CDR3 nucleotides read TGTGCCAGCTCACGGGACAAAACCAGGGGTTCACCCCTCCACTTT. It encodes CASSRDKTRGSPLHF. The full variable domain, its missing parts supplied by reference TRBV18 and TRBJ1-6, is NAGVMQNPRHLVRRRGQEARLRCSPMKGHSHVYWYRQLPEEGLKFMVYLQKENIIDESGMPKERFSAEFPKEGPSILRIQQVVRGDSAAYFCASSRDKTRGSPLHFGNGTRLTVT.

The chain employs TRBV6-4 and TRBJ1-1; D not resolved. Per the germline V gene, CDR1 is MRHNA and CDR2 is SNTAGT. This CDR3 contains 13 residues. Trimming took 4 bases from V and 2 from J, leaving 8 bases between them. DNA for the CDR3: TGTGCCAGCAGTGCGGGATTTAACACTGAAGCTTTCTTT. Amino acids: CASSAGFNTEAFF.

Here the CDR3 reads CASSLARGFTEAFF. DNA of the CDR3: TGTGCCAGCAGCTTAGCCAGGGGGTTCACTGAAGCTTTCTTT. The rearrangement links TRBV7-8 to TRBJ1-1, with TRBD1 matching 7 bases. J lost 4 bases, V lost 0 bases, and 2 bases had no gene match. The germline V gene has CDR1 SGHVS and CDR2 FQNEAQ. This CDR3 contains 14 residues.

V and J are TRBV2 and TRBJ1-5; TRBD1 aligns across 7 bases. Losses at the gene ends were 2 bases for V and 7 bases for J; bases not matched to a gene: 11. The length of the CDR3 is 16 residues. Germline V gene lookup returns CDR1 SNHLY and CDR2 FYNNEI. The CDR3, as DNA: TGTGCCAGCAGTGAATCTTACTTTGGGACAGTCCAGCCCCAGCATTTT. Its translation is CASSESYFGTVQPQHF.

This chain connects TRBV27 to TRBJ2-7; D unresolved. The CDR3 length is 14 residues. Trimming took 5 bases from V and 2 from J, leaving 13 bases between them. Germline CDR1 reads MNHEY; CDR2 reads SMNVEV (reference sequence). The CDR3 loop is CASSRHHYTYEQYF. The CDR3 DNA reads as TGTGCCAGCAGTCGACACCATTACACCTACGAGCAGTACTTC.

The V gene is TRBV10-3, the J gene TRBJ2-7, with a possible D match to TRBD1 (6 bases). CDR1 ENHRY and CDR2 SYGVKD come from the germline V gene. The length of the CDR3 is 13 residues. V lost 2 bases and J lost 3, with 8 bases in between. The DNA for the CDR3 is TGTGCCATCAGTGAGGTACAGGGCTACGAGCAGTACTTC. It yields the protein CAISEVQGYEQYF.

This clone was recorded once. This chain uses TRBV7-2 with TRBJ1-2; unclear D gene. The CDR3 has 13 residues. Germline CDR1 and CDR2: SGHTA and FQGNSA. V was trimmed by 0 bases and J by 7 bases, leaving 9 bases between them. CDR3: CASSLARQAGYTF. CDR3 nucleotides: TGTGCCAGCAGCTTAGCCAGGCAGGCTGGCTACACCTTC.

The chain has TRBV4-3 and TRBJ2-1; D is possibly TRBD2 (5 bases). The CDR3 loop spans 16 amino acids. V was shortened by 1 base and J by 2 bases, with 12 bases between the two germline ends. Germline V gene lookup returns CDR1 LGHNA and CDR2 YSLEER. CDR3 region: CASSQAGKSTYNEQFF. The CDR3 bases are TGCGCCAGCAGCCAAGCCGGGAAAAGTACCTACAATGAGCAGTTCTTC.

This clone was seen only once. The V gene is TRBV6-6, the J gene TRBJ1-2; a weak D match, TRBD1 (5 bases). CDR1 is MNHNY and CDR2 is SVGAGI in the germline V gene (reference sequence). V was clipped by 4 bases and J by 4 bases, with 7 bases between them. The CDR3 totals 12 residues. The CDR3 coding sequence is TGTGCCAGCAGTTCCAGGGCCTATGGCTACACCTTC. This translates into CASSSRAYGYTF.

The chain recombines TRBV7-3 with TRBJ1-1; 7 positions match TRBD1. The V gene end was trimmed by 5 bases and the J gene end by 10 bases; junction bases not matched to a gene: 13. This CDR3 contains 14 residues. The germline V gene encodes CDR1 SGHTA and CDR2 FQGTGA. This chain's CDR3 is CASSPRGTTGIAFF. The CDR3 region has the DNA TGTGCCAGCAGCCCCAGAGGGACGACAGGGATAGCTTTCTTT.

CDR3 bases: TGTGCCAGTAGTCCCTTGACAGGGATCTCCTATAATTCACCCCTCCACTTT. Its translation: CASSPLTGISYNSPLHF. The chain has TRBV19 and TRBJ1-6; 7 bases fit TRBD1. The ends lost 5 bases at V and 0 bases at J; junction bases unmatched: 7. Looked up from germline, CDR1 is LNHDA and CDR2 is SQIVND (reference sequence). The CDR3 totals 17 residues.

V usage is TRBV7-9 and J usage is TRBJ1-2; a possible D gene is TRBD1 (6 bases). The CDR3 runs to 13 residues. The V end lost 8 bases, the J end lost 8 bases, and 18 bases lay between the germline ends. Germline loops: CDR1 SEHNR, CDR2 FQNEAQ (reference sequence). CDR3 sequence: CASGGGARRGYTF. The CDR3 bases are TGTGCCAGCGGCGGGGGGGCGCGTCGGGGCTACACCTTC.

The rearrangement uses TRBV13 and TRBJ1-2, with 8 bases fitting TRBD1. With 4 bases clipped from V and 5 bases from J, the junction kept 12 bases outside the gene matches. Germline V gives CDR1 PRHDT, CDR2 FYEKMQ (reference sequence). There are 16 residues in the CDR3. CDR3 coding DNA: TGTGCCAGCAGCTCAAGGGGGCCAGGGGGCTGGTATGGCTACACCTTC. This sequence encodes CASSSRGPGGWYGYTF.

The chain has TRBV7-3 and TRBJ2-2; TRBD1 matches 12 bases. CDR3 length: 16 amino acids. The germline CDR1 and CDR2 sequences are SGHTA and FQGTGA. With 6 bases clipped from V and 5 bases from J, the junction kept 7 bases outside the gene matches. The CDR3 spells CASSPGGQGATGELFF. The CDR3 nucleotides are TGTGCCAGCAGTCCGGGGGGACAGGGGGCTACCGGGGAGCTGTTTTTT.

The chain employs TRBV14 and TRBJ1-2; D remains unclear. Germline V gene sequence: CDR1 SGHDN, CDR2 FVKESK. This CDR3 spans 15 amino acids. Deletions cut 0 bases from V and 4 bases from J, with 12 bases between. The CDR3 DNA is TGTGCCAGCAGCCAAGATCTGGCAGGCTTCTATGGCTACACCTTC. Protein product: CASSQDLAGFYGYTF. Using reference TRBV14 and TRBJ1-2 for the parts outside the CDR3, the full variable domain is EAGVTQFPSHSVIEKGQTVTLRCDPISGHDNLYWYRRVMGKEIKFLLHFVKESKQDESGMPNNRFLAERTGGTYSTLKVQPAELEDSGVYFCASSQDLAGFYGYTFGSGTRLTVV.

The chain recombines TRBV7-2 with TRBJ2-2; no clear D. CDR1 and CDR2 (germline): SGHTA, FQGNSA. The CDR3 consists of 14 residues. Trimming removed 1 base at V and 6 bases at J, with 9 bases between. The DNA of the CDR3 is TGTGCCAGCAGCTTAGTTGCGGCGGCCGGGGAGCTGTTTTTT. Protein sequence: CASSLVAAAGELFF.

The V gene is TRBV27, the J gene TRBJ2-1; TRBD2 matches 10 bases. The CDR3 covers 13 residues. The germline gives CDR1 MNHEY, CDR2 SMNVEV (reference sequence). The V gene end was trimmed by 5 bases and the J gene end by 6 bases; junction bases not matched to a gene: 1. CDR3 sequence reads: CASSSGGANEQFF. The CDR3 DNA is TGTGCCAGCAGTAGCGGGGGGGCCAATGAGCAGTTCTTC.

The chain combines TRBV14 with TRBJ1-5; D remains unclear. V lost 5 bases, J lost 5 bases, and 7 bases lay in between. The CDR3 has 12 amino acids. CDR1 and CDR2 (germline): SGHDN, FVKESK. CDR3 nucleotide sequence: TGTGCCAGCAGCTATCAGTATCAGCCCCAGCATTTT. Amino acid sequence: CASSYQYQPQHF.

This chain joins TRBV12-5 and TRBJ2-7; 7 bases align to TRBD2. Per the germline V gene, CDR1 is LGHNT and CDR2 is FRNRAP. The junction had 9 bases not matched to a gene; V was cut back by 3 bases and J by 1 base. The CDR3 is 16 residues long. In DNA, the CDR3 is TGTGCTAGTGGTTTTCTCGTAGCGGGCCATTCCTACGAGCAGTACTTC. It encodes CASGFLVAGHSYEQYF.

CDR3 nucleotides: TGTGCCAGCACGCGCGGAGCCACAAACTATGGCTACACCTTC. Translated: CASTRGATNYGYTF. This chain links TRBV18 with TRBJ1-2; D unclear. The CDR3 spans 14 residues. CDR1 and CDR2 from the germline V gene are KGHSH and LQKENI. V shed 8 bases and J shed 2 bases, with 15 bases lying between them.

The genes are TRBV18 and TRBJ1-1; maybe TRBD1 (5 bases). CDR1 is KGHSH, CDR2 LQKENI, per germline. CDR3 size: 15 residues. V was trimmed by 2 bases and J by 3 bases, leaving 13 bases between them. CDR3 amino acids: CASSPVGEGYTEAFF. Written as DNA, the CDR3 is TGTGCCAGCTCACCAGTGGGGGAGGGGTACACTGAAGCTTTCTTT.

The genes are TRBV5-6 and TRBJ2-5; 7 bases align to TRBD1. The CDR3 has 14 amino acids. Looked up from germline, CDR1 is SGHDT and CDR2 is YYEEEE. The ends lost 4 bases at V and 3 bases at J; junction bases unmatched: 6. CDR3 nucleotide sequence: TGTGCCAGCAGCCAAGGTGGGACAGAAGAGACCCAGTACTTC. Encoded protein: CASSQGGTEETQYF.

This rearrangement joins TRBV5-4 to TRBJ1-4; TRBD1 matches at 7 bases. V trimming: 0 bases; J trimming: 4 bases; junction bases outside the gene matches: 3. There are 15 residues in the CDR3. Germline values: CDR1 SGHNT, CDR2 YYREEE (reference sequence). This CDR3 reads CASSLGGQLNEKLFF. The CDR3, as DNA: TGTGCCAGCAGCTTGGGGGGACAGCTTAATGAAAAACTGTTTTTT.

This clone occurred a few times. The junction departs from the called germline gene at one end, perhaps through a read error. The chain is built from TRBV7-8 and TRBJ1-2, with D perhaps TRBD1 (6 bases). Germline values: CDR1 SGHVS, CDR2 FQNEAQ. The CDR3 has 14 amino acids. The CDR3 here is CASSVAKDSYGYTF. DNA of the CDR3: TGTGCCAGCAGCGTAGCCAAGGACAGTTATGGCTACACCTTC. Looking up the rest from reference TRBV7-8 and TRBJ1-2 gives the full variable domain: GAGVSQSPRYKVAKRGQDVALRCDPISGHVSLFWYQQALGQGPEFLTYFQNEAQLDKSGLPSDRFFAERPEGSVSTLKIQRTQQEDSAVYLCASSVAKDSYGYTFGSGTRLTVV.

The DNA for the CDR3 is TGTGCCAGCAGCTCTGACAGGGTATCGGACGAGCAGTACTTC. It translates to CASSSDRVSDEQYF. The chain is built from TRBV11-2 and TRBJ2-7; 7 bases are a match to TRBD1. Germline trimming cut 4 bases from V and 5 bases from J; bases unmatched to any gene: 8. Germline loops: CDR1 SGHAT, CDR2 FQNNGV. This CDR3 has 14 residues.

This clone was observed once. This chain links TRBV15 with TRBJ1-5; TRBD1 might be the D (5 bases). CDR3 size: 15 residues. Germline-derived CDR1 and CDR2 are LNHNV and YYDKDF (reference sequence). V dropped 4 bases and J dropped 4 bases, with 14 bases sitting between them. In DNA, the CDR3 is TGTGCCACCAGCACCGGACATCGCTCAAATCAGCCCCAGCATTTT. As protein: CATSTGHRSNQPQHF.

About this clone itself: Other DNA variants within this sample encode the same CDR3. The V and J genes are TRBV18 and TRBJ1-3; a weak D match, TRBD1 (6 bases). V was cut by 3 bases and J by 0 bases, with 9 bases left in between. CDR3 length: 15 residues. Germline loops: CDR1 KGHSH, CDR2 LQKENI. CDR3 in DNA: TGTGCCAGCTCACCTCGGGGGGCCTCTGGAAACACCATATATTTT. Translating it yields CASSPRGASGNTIYF. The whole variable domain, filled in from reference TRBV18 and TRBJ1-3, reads NAGVMQNPRHLVRRRGQEARLRCSPMKGHSHVYWYRQLPEEGLKFMVYLQKENIIDESGMPKERFSAEFPKEGPSILRIQQVVRGDSAAYFCASSPRGASGNTIYFGEGSWLTVV.

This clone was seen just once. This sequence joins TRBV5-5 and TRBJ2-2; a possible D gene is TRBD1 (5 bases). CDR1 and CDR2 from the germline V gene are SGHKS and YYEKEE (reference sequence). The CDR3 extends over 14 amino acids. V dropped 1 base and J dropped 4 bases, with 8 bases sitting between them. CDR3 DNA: TGTGCCAGCAGCTTGATCACAGGCACCGGGGAGCTGTTTTTT. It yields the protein CASSLITGTGELFF.